This T cell receptor (beta chain) was profiled in a study of blood T cell repertoires in COVID-19 (dated by TCRdb to about 2020). Broadly, across the study: The collaborator samples originated in the United States, Italy and Spain and spanned the acute and convalescent phases of COVID-19. The material from the prospective study consisted of cDNA or gDNA derived from T cells, B-cell-depleted T cells, or PBMCs. The dataset comprised deeply sampled blood TCRbeta repertoires from subjects exposed to, actively infected with, or recovered from COVID-19. A freely available public database, intended as a resource for researchers studying the immune response to SARS-CoV-2, is where the repertoires were released. Samples were obtained from the ongoing ImmuneRACE study (first 160 participants) and from over 1,000 subjects provided by 6 global collaborators. A de-identified subject ID, COVID-19 status, age in years and sex were almost always included in the sample metadata. HLA class I and class II types, where available, came from metadata supplied by the sample provider rather than from assay-based typing. Overall study outcomes, separate from this receptor: The amount of clinical and demographic metadata varied by source and participant and was provided uncurated.

Inclusive of the bounding cysteine and phenylalanine, the CDR3 is 14 residues long. Solely the CDR3 DNA is kept, with 42 bases framed from the first base. A distance of 14 bases separates the germline ends of V and J, which lose 3 bases and 6 bases respectively. CDR1 and CDR2, looked up from the germline V gene, are MNHEY and SVGEGT. The collaborating institutions used their own protocols to collect whole blood in K2EDTA tubes. For TCRbeta analysis, collaborators shipped samples as frozen whole blood, isolated PBMCs, or DNA extracted from either of those sample types. TCRbeta CDR3 regions were amplified from genomic DNA using the immunoSEQ Assay, a bias-controlled multiplex PCR. Concerning the study's data processing: The number of nucleated cells in each sample was estimated by amplification of reference gene primers within the assay. To quantify the absolute abundance of each unique TCRbeta CDR3 rearrangement, sequence reads were collapsed and filtered. For each sample, productive Simpson clonality was calculated as the square root of Simpson's diversity index over productive rearrangements. TCRdb carries this immuneACCESS record with in-frame sequences only. Its versions omit some clonotypes, under half of them owing to an unresolved V gene in the studies checked, with the rest unexplained. Clone size and V and J calls were adopted from that table, with D and trimming inferred from the DNA. The sample contains 65,000 to 90,000 clones, about 83% of them found a single time. The ten largest clones capture approximately 8.3% of the sample.

Remarks on this clone: Its binding antigen is unknown. No much larger clone is present one base from it, and per-base qualities are unavailable.

The specimen sequenced was peripheral blood. The chain is assembled from TRBV6-2 or TRBV6-3 and TRBJ1-2; perhaps TRBD1 is the D gene, with 5 bases matching. This clonotype originated in a man aged 30-40 years with acute or convalescent COVID-19. The base sequence is TGTGCCAGCAGTTATTGGGGCACCAGGGATGGCTACACCTTC. This gives the protein CASSYWGTRDGYTF.